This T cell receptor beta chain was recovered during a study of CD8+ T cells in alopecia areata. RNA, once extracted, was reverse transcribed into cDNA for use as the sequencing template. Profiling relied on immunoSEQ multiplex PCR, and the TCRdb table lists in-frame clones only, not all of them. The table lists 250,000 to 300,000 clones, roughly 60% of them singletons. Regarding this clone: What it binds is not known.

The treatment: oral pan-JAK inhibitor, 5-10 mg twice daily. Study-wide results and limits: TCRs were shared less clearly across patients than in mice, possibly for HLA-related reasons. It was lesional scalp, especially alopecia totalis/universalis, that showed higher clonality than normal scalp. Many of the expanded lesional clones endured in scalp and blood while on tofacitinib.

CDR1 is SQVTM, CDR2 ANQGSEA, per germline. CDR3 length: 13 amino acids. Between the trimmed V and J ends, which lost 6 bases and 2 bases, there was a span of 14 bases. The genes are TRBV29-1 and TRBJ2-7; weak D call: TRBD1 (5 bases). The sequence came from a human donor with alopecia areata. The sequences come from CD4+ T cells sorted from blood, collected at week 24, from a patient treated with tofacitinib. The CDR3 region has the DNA TGCAGCGTCCAGGGCATGACAACCTACGAGCAGTACTTC. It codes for CSVQGMTTYEQYF.